A single sample gave rise to the 17 T cell receptor beta chains below, sequenced in a study of CD8 T cells in ankylosing spondylitis. Broader study findings: Among TCR beta sequences, a motif of several highly homologous variants appeared characteristic of ankylosing spondylitis blood.

The antigens these receptors bind are not known. TCRdb re-called the 5' RACE reads through MiXCR, storing one row per CDR3 protein. Of roughly 700,000 distinct CDR3 sequences listed, over 15% are singletons. The sample consisted of blood, either unsorted or a sorted T cell fraction (not recorded which). The origin of the receptors is a male donor with ankylosing spondylitis.

This clonotype has a handful of counts. The rearrangement joins TRBV5-1 to TRBJ2-1; D unclear. The CDR3 consists of 16 residues. V was pared by 0 bases and J by 0 bases, with 10 bases between. Looked up from germline, CDR1 is SGHRS and CDR2 is YFSETQ. The CDR3 region is CASSLDGYLSYNEQFF. In nucleotides, the CDR3 is TGCGCCAGCAGCTTGGACGGCTACCTCTCCTACAATGAGCAGTTCTTC.

This clonotype was seen once. The V call is TRBV19, the J call TRBJ2-5; tentatively, D is TRBD2 (5 bases). The ends were cut back, 3 bases at V and 1 base at J, with 12 bases in the middle. The germline V gene has CDR1 LNHDA and CDR2 SQIVND (reference sequence). This CDR3 region has 15 residues. The CDR3 nucleotides read TGTGCCAGTAGTATGGGAGCGGACTTCCAAGAGACCCAGTACTTC. This gives the protein CASSMGADFQETQYF. Based on the CDR3 plus reference TRBV19 and TRBJ2-5, the full variable domain is DGGITQSPKYLFRKEGQNVTLSCEQNLNHDAMYWYRQDPGQGLRLIYYSQIVNDFQKGDIAEGYSVSREKKESFPLTVTSAQKNPTAFYLCASSMGADFQETQYFGPGTRLLVL.

This clonotype has more than one count but fewer than ten. The chain has TRBV20-1 and TRBJ2-1, with D tentatively TRBD1 (6 bases). Germline V gives CDR1 DFQATT, CDR2 SNEGSKA (reference sequence). The CDR3 has 14 amino acids. Trimming removed 2 bases at V and 7 bases at J, with 15 bases between. CDR3 residues: CSARRGTVPNEQFF. CDR3 bases: TGCAGTGCTAGAAGGGGGACCGTGCCGAATGAGCAGTTCTTC.

This clonotype came up a few times. The chain uses TRBV9 and TRBJ2-7; unclear D gene. V was clipped by 0 bases and J by 5 bases, with 15 bases between them. Germline CDR1 SGDLS, CDR2 YYNGEE. The CDR3 spans 15 residues. CDR3 nucleotide sequence: TGTGCCAGCAGCGTAGATCCTATAAGGGATGACGAGCAGTACTTC. Translated, it gives CASSVDPIRDDEQYF.

The chain couples TRBV24-1 to TRBJ2-1; D is unresolved. Germline V gene data show CDR1 as KGHDR and CDR2 as SFDVKD. This CDR3 is 14 amino acids long. Trimming removed 6 bases from V and 8 bases from J, with 16 bases in between. The CDR3 nucleotides read TGTGCCACCAGTAGGTTCTCCCTCGGCGATGAGCAGTTCTTC. Its translation is CATSRFSLGDEQFF.

This clonotype was seen a single time. This sequence joins TRBV20-1 and TRBJ2-1; possible D gene TRBD1, 6 bases. The CDR3 runs 13 residues. The V and J ends lost 7 bases and 1 base respectively, with 11 bases between them. The germline CDR1 and CDR2 sequences are DFQATT and SNEGSKA (reference sequence). CDR3 nucleotide sequence: TGCAGTGGGTCTAGGGGGTCCTACAATGAGCAGTTCTTC. This gives the protein CSGSRGSYNEQFF.

This clonotype was observed a handful of times. The chain carries TRBV29-1 and TRBJ2-1; possibly TRBD2 for D (6 bases). CDR1 SQVTM and CDR2 ANQGSEA come from the germline V gene. The CDR3 has 17 amino acids. V was cut by 0 bases and J by 0 bases, with 15 bases left in between. The CDR3 spells CSVEDLIADNSYNEQFF. CDR3 bases: TGCAGCGTTGAAGATCTTATAGCGGACAACTCCTACAATGAGCAGTTCTTC.

This clonotype was picked up a small number of times. CDR3 sequence: CASSVDGAGGLYEQYF. CDR3 sequence (DNA): TGTGCCAGCAGCGTAGATGGGGCGGGAGGTCTGTACGAGCAGTACTTC. V gene TRBV9 combines with J gene TRBJ2-7; the match to TRBD2 covers 8 bases. Per germline, CDR1 SGDLS and CDR2 YYNGEE. The CDR3 is 16 residues long. J lost 4 bases, V lost 0 bases, and 9 bases had no gene match.

This clonotype occurred a few times. For the CDR3, the DNA is TGTGCCAGCAGTCCGGGACTAGATGCCTACGAGCAGTACTTC. Translating it yields CASSPGLDAYEQYF. The chain uses TRBV12-3 or TRBV12-4 and TRBJ2-7, with 8 bases identical to TRBD2. With 5 bases clipped from V and 2 bases from J, the junction kept 5 bases outside the gene matches. The CDR3 is 14 residues long.

The chain combines TRBV5-1 with TRBJ1-2; 10 bases line up with TRBD1. Per the germline V gene, CDR1 is SGHRS and CDR2 is YFSETQ. The J segment lost 6 bases and the V segment lost 2 bases, leaving 4 bases of the junction unmatched. The CDR3 is 14 amino acids. CDR3 amino acids: CASSLRTGGNGYTF. The CDR3 DNA is TGCGCCAGCAGCTTAAGGACAGGGGGTAATGGCTACACCTTC.

The V call is TRBV6-1, the J call TRBJ2-7, with D unresolved. This CDR3 has 14 amino acids. The V end was cut by 5 bases, the J end by 4 bases, with 15 bases between. CDR1 and CDR2 from the germline V gene are MNHNS and SASEGT. The CDR3 is CASSLTIEVYEQYF. CDR3 in DNA: TGTGCCAGCAGTCTTACCATTGAGGTTTACGAGCAGTACTTC.

This chain links TRBV20-1 with TRBJ2-1; TRBD1 might be the D (6 bases). Germline CDR1 and CDR2: DFQATT and SNEGSKA (reference sequence). Trimming left V 3 bases short and J 7 bases short, with 13 bases between. The CDR3 runs to 13 residues. This CDR3 is CSASTGMGNEQFF. The CDR3 DNA reads TGCAGTGCTAGCACAGGGATGGGGAATGAGCAGTTCTTC.

This rearrangement joins TRBV6-1 to TRBJ1-5; 8 positions agree with TRBD1. The germline gives CDR1 MNHNS, CDR2 SASEGT. This CDR3 has 14 residues. Unmatched junction bases numbered 7, after V lost 6 bases and J lost 6 bases. Here the CDR3 reads CASSERGQGQPQHF. CDR3 DNA: TGTGCCAGCAGCGAAAGAGGACAGGGTCAGCCCCAGCATTTT.

This chain connects TRBV5-1 to TRBJ1-1; a possible D gene is TRBD1 (6 bases). Germline lookup yields CDR1 SGHRS and CDR2 YFSETQ. The V and J ends lost 6 bases and 5 bases respectively, with 11 bases between them. CDR3 length: 12 residues. CDR3 loop: CASNREGTEAFF. The CDR3 DNA reads TGCGCCAGCAACAGGGAGGGGACTGAAGCTTTCTTT.

The chain combines TRBV7-9 with TRBJ1-5; unclear D gene. CDR3 length: 15 residues. V gave up 10 bases and J gave up 0 bases, with 16 bases separating them. The germline CDR1 and CDR2 sequences are SEHNR and FQNEAQ (reference sequence). The CDR3 DNA follows: TGTGCCAATAATGCCCAGGTGAATAGCAATCAGCCCCAGCATTTT. Protein sequence: CANNAQVNSNQPQHF.

This chain connects TRBV4-3 to TRBJ1-5; the D gene is possibly TRBD1 (6 bases). The CDR3 loop spans 17 amino acids. Between the trimmed V and J ends, which lost 0 bases and 5 bases, there was a span of 17 bases. In germline, CDR1 is LGHNA, CDR2 YSLEER. As DNA, the CDR3 is TGCGCCAGCAGCCAAGATTATCGTGGCAGGGGCTATCAGCCCCAGCATTTT. This translates into CASSQDYRGRGYQPQHF.

The genes are TRBV12-3 or TRBV12-4 and TRBJ1-5; D is perhaps TRBD1 (5 bases). The germline V and J ends were trimmed by 2 bases and 5 bases, with 10 bases remaining between them. The CDR3 spans 14 residues. The CDR3 DNA sequence: TGTGCCAGCAGTTTAAAGTCCAGGGATCAGCCCCAGCATTTT. Translated: CASSLKSRDQPQHF.